This is a list of T cell receptor beta chains from one sample in a study of blood T cell repertoires in COVID-19. Clones were read by immunoSEQ multiplex PCR, and TCRdb kept only the in-frame ones, dropping some. Of 200,000 to 250,000 clones listed, around 83% are singletons. Sequencing input: peripheral blood. The receptor source for this set is a man aged 35 to 55 with acute or convalescent COVID-19. CDR3s include the opening cysteine and the closing phenylalanine or tryptophan. The D gene is left open where the match is weak. Only some rows state a clone size, as once, few, many or a class for expanded clones.

size: NA
V: TRBV2
D: NA
J: TRBJ2-6
DNA: TGTGCCAGCAGCCCCAATTGGGGAGTCTCTGGGGCCAACGTCCTGACTTTC
CDR3: CASSPNWGVSGANVLTF

size: NA
V: TRBV13
D: TRBD1
J: TRBJ1-2
DNA: TGTGCCAGCAGCTCCCTAGAGACAGGGGGCGGCTACACCTTC
CDR3: CASSSLETGGGYTF

size: NA
V: TRBV2
D: TRBD1
J: TRBJ2-7
DNA: TGTGCCAGCATCTTGAGACAGGGGGACGAGCAGTACTTC
CDR3: CASILRQGDEQYF

size: NA
V: TRBV6-2/TRBV6-3
D: NA
J: TRBJ1-2
DNA: TGTGCCAGCAGTGGGTACCCGGGCTATGGCTACACCTTC
CDR3: CASSGYPGYGYTF

size: NA
V: TRBV11-3
D: NA
J: TRBJ2-7
DNA: TGTGCCAGCAGCCTAGCAAAGGGGTTAGAGCAGTACTTC
CDR3: CASSLAKGLEQYF

size: NA
V: TRBV4-2
D: TRBD2
J: TRBJ2-1
DNA: TGTGCCAGCAGCCAGGGCCCGGGAGGGCCCCCGGACAATGAGCAGTTCTTC
CDR3: CASSQGPGGPPDNEQFF

size: NA
V: TRBV7-2
D: TRBD2
J: TRBJ2-7
DNA: TGTGCCAGCAGCCTCTCCGGGGGGGCGTCCTACGAGCAGTACTTC
CDR3: CASSLSGGASYEQYF

size: few
V: TRBV3-1/TRBV3-2
D: NA
J: TRBJ1-2
DNA: TGTGCCAGCAGCCAAGATGGCAGGGCCGGCTACGGCTACACCTTC
CDR3: CASSQDGRAGYGYTF

size: few
V: TRBV4-1
D: TRBD2
J: TRBJ2-2
DNA: TGCGCCAGCAGCCAAGATAATTGGGGACTAGACGCCGGGGAGCTGTTTTTT
CDR3: CASSQDNWGLDAGELFF

size: NA
V: TRBV24-1
D: NA
J: TRBJ2-1
DNA: TGTGCCACCAGTGTTCCTGACCGAGGTGAGCAGTTCTTC
CDR3: CATSVPDRGEQFF

size: NA
V: TRBV10-3
D: NA
J: TRBJ1-1
DNA: TGTGCCATCCAGGGCGGGGAGACTGAAGCTTTCTTT
CDR3: CAIQGGETEAFF

size: once
V: TRBV6-5
D: NA
J: TRBJ2-1
DNA: TGTGCCAGCAGACAGGGAGAAGAAGGTGAGCAGTTCTTC
CDR3: CASRQGEEGEQFF

size: few
V: TRBV30
D: NA
J: TRBJ1-2
DNA: TGTGCCTGGAGTGTAAAAAGAGGCTATGGCTACACCTTC
CDR3: CAWSVKRGYGYTF

size: NA
V: TRBV30
D: NA
J: TRBJ1-4
DNA: TGTGCCTGGAGTCCCGGGGAGGGGAGAACTAATGAAAAACTGTTTTTT
CDR3: CAWSPGEGRTNEKLFF

size: NA
V: TRBV19
D: NA
J: TRBJ1-2
DNA: TGTGCCAGTAGTTCTCAGGAATACTATGGCTACACCTTC
CDR3: CASSSQEYYGYTF

size: NA
V: TRBV3-1/TRBV3-2
D: TRBD1
J: TRBJ1-1
DNA: TGTGCCAGCAGCCCGGGACAGGGGGTCAACACTGAAGCTTTCTTT
CDR3: CASSPGQGVNTEAFF

size: once
V: TRBV6-1
D: NA
J: TRBJ1-5
DNA: TGTGCCAGCAGTGAGAACAGGGAACGACAGCCCCAGCATTTT
CDR3: CASSENRERQPQHF

size: NA
V: TRBV5-1
D: TRBD1
J: TRBJ1-5
DNA: TGCGCCAGCAGCCTGGACGGGACAGACAATCAGCCCCAGCATTTT
CDR3: CASSLDGTDNQPQHF

size: NA
V: TRBV15
D: TRBD1
J: TRBJ2-2
DNA: TGTGCCACCAGCAGAGGCGCGTACAGGGGGCCGAACACCGGGGAGCTGTTTTTT
CDR3: CATSRGAYRGPNTGELFF

size: NA
V: TRBV28
D: NA
J: TRBJ1-2
DNA: TGTGCCAGCAGTTTACAGGACTACTATGGCTACACCTTC
CDR3: CASSLQDYYGYTF

size: NA
V: TRBV5-1
D: NA
J: TRBJ2-2
DNA: TGCGCCAGCAGCCCCCAGGGGACCACCGGGGAGCTGTTTTTT
CDR3: CASSPQGTTGELFF

size: NA
V: TRBV5-1
D: TRBD2
J: TRBJ2-2
DNA: TGCGCCAGCAGCCCACGGGGGGGAATAGCGAACACCGGGGAGCTGTTTTTT
CDR3: CASSPRGGIANTGELFF

size: few
V: TRBV13
D: NA
J: TRBJ1-2
DNA: TGTGCCAGCAGCCTCGGGGGAGGCTCCCCTCTCTATGGCTACACCTTC
CDR3: CASSLGGGSPLYGYTF

size: NA
V: TRBV19
D: TRBD1
J: TRBJ1-2
DNA: TGTGCCAGTAGTATAGGGCTCGGACAGGGGCTAGGCTACACCTTC
CDR3: CASSIGLGQGLGYTF

size: NA
V: TRBV7-3
D: NA
J: TRBJ1-1
DNA: TGTGCCAGCAGCTTAGGAGGGAATCTGAACACTGAAGCTTTCTTT
CDR3: CASSLGGNLNTEAFF

size: NA
V: TRBV10-3
D: NA
J: TRBJ2-7
DNA: TGTGCCATCAGTGAGGAGCAACAGCAGTACTTC
CDR3: CAISEEQQQYF

size: NA
V: TRBV28
D: TRBD1
J: TRBJ2-7
DNA: TGTGCCAGCCACCCGGCGGACAGGGCCAGACACTACGAGCAGTACTTC
CDR3: CASHPADRARHYEQYF

size: once
V: TRBV5-1
D: NA
J: TRBJ2-1
DNA: TGCGCCAGCAGACAGTTTGATGAGCAGTTCTTC
CDR3: CASRQFDEQFF

size: once
V: TRBV10-3
D: NA
J: TRBJ2-7
DNA: TGTGCCATCGCTAGGACAGTATCCTACGAGCAGTACTTC
CDR3: CAIARTVSYEQYF

size: NA
V: TRBV18
D: NA
J: TRBJ1-2
DNA: TGTGCCAGCTCACCAAATACGCAGATCTATGGCTACACCTTC
CDR3: CASSPNTQIYGYTF

size: NA
V: TRBV5-1
D: NA
J: TRBJ1-1
DNA: TGCGCCAGCAGCTTGGCAGGGGTCCCGAACACTGAAGCTTTCTTT
CDR3: CASSLAGVPNTEAFF

size: NA
V: TRBV5-5
D: NA
J: TRBJ2-1
DNA: TGTGCCAGCAGCTTTGGCGGAGCCGCCTACAATGAGCAGTTCTTC
CDR3: CASSFGGAAYNEQFF

size: once
V: TRBV10-3
D: TRBD1
J: TRBJ1-2
DNA: TGTGCCATCAGTTGGACAGGGGAAGGCTACACCTTC
CDR3: CAISWTGEGYTF